These 30 T cell receptor beta chains were sequenced from one sample in a study of blood T cell repertoires in COVID-19. TCRdb's copy holds only in-frame clones and misses some; the assay was immunoSEQ multiplex PCR. In the table there are approximately 290,000 clones, about 89% of which are singletons. Sequencing was done on a sample of peripheral blood. These receptors all stem from a man younger than 40 with acute or convalescent COVID-19.

This chain joins TRBV28 and TRBJ1-5; no definite D call. Germline assignment: CDR1 MDHEN and CDR2 SYDVKM. The CDR3 is 14 amino acids. The V gene lost 6 bases and the J gene lost 5 bases, with 14 bases spanning the gap. In DNA form, the CDR3 reads TGTGCCAGCAGCCTTCGGTTCTCTCATCAGCCCCAGCATTTT. It codes for CASSLRFSHQPQHF.

The chain combines TRBV2 with TRBJ2-1; TRBD2 agrees at 7 bases. V shed 7 bases and J 0 bases; nucleotides not matched to a gene: 9. The CDR3 sequence is 16 residues long. CDR1 and CDR2 from the germline V gene are SNHLY and FYNNEI. The chain's CDR3 is CASTLTAGTSYNEQFF. CDR3 nucleotides: TGTGCCAGCACATTAACAGCGGGGACCTCCTACAATGAGCAGTTCTTC.

This clone was recorded once. The CDR3 DNA sequence: TGTGCCAGCAGCTCCCCTTGGCGGGGGGAAACCGGGGAGCTGTTTTTT. Its translation: CASSSPWRGETGELFF. The chain carries TRBV7-8 and TRBJ2-2, with 8 bases lining up with TRBD2. Germline V CDR1 and CDR2: SGHVS, FQNEAQ. The length of the CDR3 is 16 residues. The ends lost 4 bases at V and 5 bases at J; junction bases unmatched: 9.

There are a few counts of this clone. V gene TRBV11-2 combines with J gene TRBJ1-1, with 7 bases fitting TRBD1. Trimming at V came to 5 bases and at J to 5 bases, leaving 8 bases not matched to a gene. CDR3 length: 14 amino acids. Germline CDR1 SGHAT, CDR2 FQNNGV. CDR3 sequence (DNA): TGTGCCAGCAGCCCCCAGACAGGGAAGACTGAAGCTTTCTTT. This translates into CASSPQTGKTEAFF.

This chain uses TRBV5-1 with TRBJ1-6; 9 positions match TRBD1. The CDR3 loop spans 14 amino acids. Germline CDR1 is SGHRS and CDR2 is YFSETQ. Trimming removed 4 bases from V and 10 bases from J; junction bases left unmatched: 6. This CDR3 is CASSIQGANSPLHF. CDR3 nucleotides: TGCGCCAGCAGCATACAGGGGGCGAACTCACCCCTCCACTTT.

The chain uses TRBV2 and TRBJ2-4, with D tentatively TRBD1 (5 bases). V lost 2 bases and J lost 8, with 13 bases in between. The CDR3 is made up of 14 amino acids. Germline V gene lookup returns CDR1 SNHLY and CDR2 FYNNEI. CDR3 nucleotide sequence: TGTGCCAGCAGTGAAAAAGGGGCCGGGTACATTCAGTACTTC. It specifies CASSEKGAGYIQYF.

The chain combines TRBV19 with TRBJ2-7; 11 nucleotides agree with TRBD2. After removal of 4 bases from V and 2 bases from J, the junction contained 4 bases not matched to a gene. Per germline, CDR1 LNHDA and CDR2 SQIVND (reference sequence). The CDR3 extends over 15 amino acids. The CDR3 loop is CASSSPGLAAYEQYF. In DNA, the CDR3 is TGTGCCAGTAGTAGCCCGGGACTAGCGGCCTACGAGCAGTACTTC. The full variable domain, its missing parts supplied by reference TRBV19 and TRBJ2-7, is DGGITQSPKYLFRKEGQNVTLSCEQNLNHDAMYWYRQDPGQGLRLIYYSQIVNDFQKGDIAEGYSVSREKKESFPLTVTSAQKNPTAFYLCASSSPGLAAYEQYFGPGTRLTVT.

This clone has only a few counts. This chain connects TRBV28 to TRBJ1-1; the match to TRBD1 covers 7 bases. The V gene's germline CDR1 is MDHEN and CDR2 SYDVKM. The V gene end was trimmed by 6 bases and the J gene end by 12 bases; junction bases not matched to a gene: 13. The CDR3 covers 13 residues. Here the CDR3 DNA reads TGTGCCAGCAGCCCCGACAGGGTAAGGCGAACTTTCTTT. Its protein is CASSPDRVRRTFF.

The J gene is TRBJ2-1, the V gene TRBV19, with D perhaps TRBD1 (5 bases). V lost 10 bases and J 0 bases, leaving 13 bases between the germline ends. The CDR3 has 14 amino acids. CDR1 LNHDA and CDR2 SQIVND come from the germline V gene (reference sequence). The CDR3 nucleotides are TGTGCCACCAGACAGACGAGCTCCTACAATGAGCAGTTCTTC. Its protein product is CATRQTSSYNEQFF.

The rearrangement uses TRBV4-1 and TRBJ2-7; TRBD1 agrees at 9 bases. V lost 3 bases, J lost 5 bases, and 5 bases stayed unmatched. Germline V gene lookup returns CDR1 MGHRA and CDR2 YSYEKL. CDR3 length: 14 amino acids. This CDR3 reads CASSHRDRDHEQYF. CDR3 nucleotides: TGCGCCAGCAGCCACCGGGACAGGGACCACGAGCAGTACTTC.

The CDR3 DNA reads TGTGCCAGCAGGAAGGACAGGTGGACTGAAGCTTTCTTT. It yields the protein CASRKDRWTEAFF. This chain uses TRBV5-6 with TRBJ1-1; 7 positions match TRBD1. Trimming took 5 bases from V and 5 from J; bases not matched to a gene: 6. The CDR3 has 13 residues. CDR1 SGHDT and CDR2 YYEEEE come from the germline V gene.

This clone was seen once. The chain employs TRBV18 and TRBJ1-2; D ambiguous. The ends were cut back, 6 bases at V and 3 bases at J, with 11 bases in the middle. CDR3 length: 13 amino acids. CDR1 is KGHSH and CDR2 is LQKENI in the germline V gene. For the CDR3, the DNA is TGTGCCAGCTCTCAATCCCAGGACTATGGCTACACCTTC. Its protein product is CASSQSQDYGYTF.

The table lists this clone with a count of one. The chain links TRBV29-1 to TRBJ2-7, with 7 bases identical to TRBD1. CDR1 is SQVTM, CDR2 ANQGSEA, per germline. The CDR3 spans 12 residues. With V trimmed by 4 bases and J by 2 bases, 2 bases remained unmatched. The CDR3 protein is CSVAQGAYEQYF. CDR3 coding DNA: TGCAGCGTTGCTCAGGGGGCCTACGAGCAGTACTTC.

The chain couples TRBV9 to TRBJ2-3, with D possibly TRBD2 on 6 matching bases. Trimming left V 0 bases short and J 2 bases short, with 13 bases between. This CDR3 region has 16 residues. Germline V CDR1 and CDR2: SGDLS, YYNGEE. The CDR3 here is CASSVVEGTSTDTQYF. The CDR3 coding sequence is TGTGCCAGCAGCGTAGTGGAGGGGACCTCCACAGATACGCAGTATTTT.

This chain uses TRBV30 with TRBJ1-5; possibly TRBD1 for D (5 bases). The V and J ends lost 2 bases and 6 bases respectively, with 20 bases between them. The V gene's germline CDR1 is GTSNPN and CDR2 SVGIG (reference sequence). The CDR3 is made up of 16 amino acids. In nucleotides, the CDR3 is TGTGCCTGGAGTAGAAGGGGCGGCGGTTCCCCTCAGCCCCAGCATTTT. Its translation: CAWSRRGGGSPQPQHF.

The rearrangement joins TRBV5-1 to TRBJ2-1; D uncertain. Per the germline V gene, CDR1 is SGHRS and CDR2 is YFSETQ. Trimming cost V 4 bases and J 4 bases, with 6 bases left between them. This CDR3 comprises 12 residues. The CDR3 nucleotides are TGCGCCAGCAGCGCTAATTACAATGAGCAGTTCTTC. This sequence encodes CASSANYNEQFF.

The chain carries TRBV7-2 and TRBJ1-2; weak D call: TRBD1 (5 bases). Germline-derived CDR1 and CDR2 are SGHTA and FQGNSA. V was shortened by 1 base and J by 5 bases, with 11 bases between the two germline ends. The CDR3 consists of 14 residues. CDR3 loop: CASSLGGRYYGYTF. The CDR3 DNA reads as TGTGCCAGCAGCTTAGGGGGCCGGTATTATGGCTACACCTTC.

This clone was detected only once. The chain combines TRBV6-5 with TRBJ1-2, with TRBD1 as a possible D gene (6 bases). Germline lookup yields CDR1 MNHEY and CDR2 SVGAGI. V gave up 2 bases and J gave up 3 bases, with 10 bases separating them. The CDR3 covers 14 residues. In DNA, the CDR3 is TGTGCCAGCAGTTACCAGGGGCCGGACTATGGCTACACCTTC. Protein product: CASSYQGPDYGYTF.

This clone has a handful of counts. This chain links TRBV11-2 with TRBJ1-4; D remains ambiguous. This CDR3 is built from 13 residues. Germline values: CDR1 SGHAT, CDR2 FQNNGV. The V and J ends lost 5 bases and 7 bases respectively, with 11 bases between them. The DNA for the CDR3 is TGTGCCAGCAGCATGGAGTGGAGTGAAAAACTGTTTTTT. Translation: CASSMEWSEKLFF.

The V gene is TRBV2, the J gene TRBJ1-1; TRBD1 agrees at 9 bases. The V and J ends lost 4 bases and 4 bases, in that order; junction bases with no gene match: 7. The CDR3 length is 15 residues. Germline assignment: CDR1 SNHLY and CDR2 FYNNEI. The CDR3 here is CASSGQGQGPTEAFF. The CDR3 nucleotides are TGTGCCAGCAGTGGGCAGGGACAGGGACCCACTGAAGCTTTCTTT.

This chain uses TRBV5-1 with TRBJ2-3, with 12 bases matching TRBD1. J was trimmed by 6 bases and V by 3 bases; bases with no gene match: 5. The CDR3 covers 15 residues. Germline V gives CDR1 SGHRS, CDR2 YFSETQ. As DNA, the CDR3 is TGCGCCAGCAGCTCCGGGACAGGGGGCAAGGATACGCAGTATTTT. It translates to CASSSGTGGKDTQYF.

The chain recombines TRBV19 with TRBJ1-2; D is uncertain. Germline assignment: CDR1 LNHDA and CDR2 SQIVND (reference sequence). This CDR3 spans 16 amino acids. V was clipped by 0 bases and J by 2 bases, with 13 bases between them. CDR3 sequence reads: CASSIEPLFGNYGYTF. In nucleotides, the CDR3 is TGTGCCAGTAGTATAGAACCCCTTTTCGGGAACTATGGCTACACCTTC.

This chain joins TRBV5-1 and TRBJ2-2; unclear D gene. There are 16 residues in the CDR3. CDR1 and CDR2 from the germline V gene are SGHRS and YFSETQ. The V and J ends lost 1 base and 0 bases respectively, with 10 bases between them. As DNA, the CDR3 is TGCGCCAGCAGCTTGTTCCAGGCGCCGAACACCGGGGAGCTGTTTTTT. Protein product: CASSLFQAPNTGELFF.

The V and J genes are TRBV10-3 and TRBJ1-4, with D perhaps matching TRBD1 (5 bases). The V end lost 10 bases, the J end lost 4 bases, and 19 bases lay between the germline ends. The CDR3 covers 15 residues. CDR1 ENHRY and CDR2 SYGVKD come from the germline V gene. In DNA form, the CDR3 reads TGTGCCACGAACTCTGGGGTAGGGGTTAATGAAAAACTGTTTTTT. It codes for CATNSGVGVNEKLFF.

This clone was recorded a few times. The chain couples TRBV9 to TRBJ2-3, with 7 bases lining up with TRBD2. J gave up 1 base and V 0 bases, and 8 bases lay outside the gene matches. The germline CDR1 and CDR2 sequences are SGDLS and YYNGEE. The CDR3 consists of 17 residues. The CDR3 loop is CASSVDPSGVGTDTQYF. DNA for the CDR3: TGTGCCAGCAGCGTAGATCCCAGCGGGGTGGGCACAGATACGCAGTATTTT.

This clone has just a few counts. V usage is TRBV5-6 and J usage is TRBJ1-6; 7 bases line up with TRBD1. The V gene's germline CDR1 is SGHDT and CDR2 YYEEEE. The CDR3 is 16 amino acids. Trimming at V came to 4 bases and at J to 5 bases, leaving 9 bases not matched to a gene. CDR3 amino acids: CASSRGWDSNNSPLHF. CDR3 nucleotides: TGTGCCAGCAGCCGGGGTTGGGACAGTAATAATTCACCCCTCCACTTT.

The chain joins TRBV5-6 to TRBJ2-5; D may be TRBD2 (6 bases). The CDR3 sequence is 16 residues long. In germline, CDR1 is SGHDT, CDR2 YYEEEE. V lost 0 bases to trimming and J lost 4 bases, with 16 bases between them. The CDR3 loop reads CASSLVWREQTETQYF. Written as DNA, the CDR3 is TGTGCCAGCAGCTTGGTGTGGCGGGAACAGACAGAGACCCAGTACTTC.

The V gene is TRBV4-1, the J gene TRBJ1-2; no clear D. Germline CDR1 reads MGHRA; CDR2 reads YSYEKL. This CDR3 contains 17 residues. V lost 4 bases, J lost 4 bases, and 22 bases lay in between. The CDR3 DNA follows: TGCGCCAGCAGCCCGCAAATGCACCGAAAGGGAGCCTATGGCTACACCTTC. Translated: CASSPQMHRKGAYGYTF.

The rearrangement links TRBV3-1 (or the pseudogene TRBV3-2) to TRBJ2-3; 12 nucleotides line up with TRBD2. Per germline, CDR1 LGHDT and CDR2 YNNKEL (reference sequence). Trimming took 4 bases from V and 11 from J; bases not matched to a gene: 7. The CDR3 has 14 amino acids. CDR3: CASSPSGGAGKQYF. The CDR3 DNA reads TGTGCCAGCAGCCCTAGCGGGGGGGCTGGGAAGCAGTATTTT.

The chain has TRBV6-5 and TRBJ2-4, with D hard to call. In germline, CDR1 is MNHEY, CDR2 SVGAGI. The CDR3 consists of 13 residues. V lost 6 bases to trimming and J lost 1 base, with 7 bases between them. CDR3 in amino acids: CASSPFAKNIQYF. The CDR3 DNA is TGTGCCAGCAGCCCATTTGCCAAAAACATTCAGTACTTC.